This entry is about one TCR beta chain. This sample is drawn from a study of blood T cells in healthy people across ages. The V gene end was trimmed by 8 bases and the J gene end by 4 bases; junction bases not matched to a gene: 5. CDR3 length: 14 amino acids. A second roughly 6 to 12 cycle PCR used barcoded and J-beta primers. Tagging of each cDNA molecule was performed by a template-switch adaptor with 12 random nucleotides. One entry per CDR3 protein results from TCRdb running MiXCR on the 5' RACE reads. The sample yields about 1.5 million distinct CDR3 sequences, about 40% seen once. Sequences were obtained from blood. The receptor's source is a woman aged 18 to 35 in good health. V and J are TRBV12-3 or TRBV12-4 and TRBJ1-6, with 7 bases that match TRBD1. CDR3 sequence: CASGDSHYNSPLHF. Here the CDR3 DNA reads TGTGCCAGCGGGGACAGCCATTATAATTCACCCCTCCACTTT.